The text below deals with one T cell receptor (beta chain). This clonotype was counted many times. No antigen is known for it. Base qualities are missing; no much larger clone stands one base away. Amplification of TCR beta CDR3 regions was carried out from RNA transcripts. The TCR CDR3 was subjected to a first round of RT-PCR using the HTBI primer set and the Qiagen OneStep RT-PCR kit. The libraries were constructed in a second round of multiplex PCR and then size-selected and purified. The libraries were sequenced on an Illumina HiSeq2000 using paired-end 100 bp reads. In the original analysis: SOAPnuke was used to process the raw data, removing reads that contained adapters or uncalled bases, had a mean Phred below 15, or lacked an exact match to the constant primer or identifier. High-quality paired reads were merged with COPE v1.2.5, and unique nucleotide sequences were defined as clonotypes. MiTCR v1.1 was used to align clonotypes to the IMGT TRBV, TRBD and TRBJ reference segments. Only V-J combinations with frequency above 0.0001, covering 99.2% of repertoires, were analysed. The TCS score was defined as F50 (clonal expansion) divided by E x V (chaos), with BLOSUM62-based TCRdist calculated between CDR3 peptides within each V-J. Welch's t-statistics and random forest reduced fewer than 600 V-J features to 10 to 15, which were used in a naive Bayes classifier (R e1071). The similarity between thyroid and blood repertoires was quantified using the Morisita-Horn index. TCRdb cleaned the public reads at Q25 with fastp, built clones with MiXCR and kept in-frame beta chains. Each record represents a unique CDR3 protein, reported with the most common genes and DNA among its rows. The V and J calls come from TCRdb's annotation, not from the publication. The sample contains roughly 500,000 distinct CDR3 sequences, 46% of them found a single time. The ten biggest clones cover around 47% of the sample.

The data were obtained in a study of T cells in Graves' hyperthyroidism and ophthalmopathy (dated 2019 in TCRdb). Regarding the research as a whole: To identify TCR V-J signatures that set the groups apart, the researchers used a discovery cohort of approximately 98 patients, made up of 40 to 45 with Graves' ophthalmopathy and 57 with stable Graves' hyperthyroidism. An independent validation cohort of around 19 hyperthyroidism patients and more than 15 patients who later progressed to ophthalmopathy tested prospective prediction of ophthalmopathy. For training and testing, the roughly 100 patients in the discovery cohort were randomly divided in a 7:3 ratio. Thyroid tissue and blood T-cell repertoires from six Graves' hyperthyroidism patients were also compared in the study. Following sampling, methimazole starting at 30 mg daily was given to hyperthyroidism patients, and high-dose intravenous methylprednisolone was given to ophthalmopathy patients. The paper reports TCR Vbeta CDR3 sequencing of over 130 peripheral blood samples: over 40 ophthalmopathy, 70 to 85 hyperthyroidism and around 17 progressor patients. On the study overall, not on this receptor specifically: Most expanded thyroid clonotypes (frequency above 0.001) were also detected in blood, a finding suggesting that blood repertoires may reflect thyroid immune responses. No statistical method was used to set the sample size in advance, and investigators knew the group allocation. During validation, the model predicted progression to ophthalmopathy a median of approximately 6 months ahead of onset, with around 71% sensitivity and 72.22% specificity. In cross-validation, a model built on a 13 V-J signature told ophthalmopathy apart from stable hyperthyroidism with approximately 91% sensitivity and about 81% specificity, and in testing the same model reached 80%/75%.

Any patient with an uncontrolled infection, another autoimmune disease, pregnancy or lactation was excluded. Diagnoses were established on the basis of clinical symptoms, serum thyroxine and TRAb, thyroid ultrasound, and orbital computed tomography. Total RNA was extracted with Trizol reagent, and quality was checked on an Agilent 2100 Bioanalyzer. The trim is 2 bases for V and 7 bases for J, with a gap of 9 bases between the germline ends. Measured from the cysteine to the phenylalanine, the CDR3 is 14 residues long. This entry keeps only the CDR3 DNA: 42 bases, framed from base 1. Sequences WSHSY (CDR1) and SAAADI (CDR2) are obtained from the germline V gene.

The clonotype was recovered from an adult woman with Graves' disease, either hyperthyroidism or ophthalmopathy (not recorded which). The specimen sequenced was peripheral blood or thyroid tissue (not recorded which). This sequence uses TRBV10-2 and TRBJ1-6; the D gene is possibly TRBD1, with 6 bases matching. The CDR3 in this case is CASSETGRNSPLHF. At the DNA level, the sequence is TGCGCCAGCAGTGAGACAGGGAGAAATTCACCCCTCCACTTT.